Listed here is a single T cell receptor (beta chain). The target of this receptor is not known. Within one base of it there is no much larger clone, and no base qualities were kept. Libraries were made using 5' RACE. The instrument given in TCRdb is Illumina HiSeq 2500. A second roughly 6 to 11 cycle PCR used a sample-barcoded 5' primer and a J-beta primer mix. A template-switch 5' adaptor carrying 12 random nucleotides introduced a unique molecular identifier onto each TCR beta cDNA molecule. Each sample yielded at least 2.5 million CDR3-containing paired-end reads. All of the RNA was converted into first-strand cDNA using the Mint cDNA synthesis kit, with a TRBC-specific oligonucleotide serving as the primer. Following uracil-DNA glycosylase treatment, all cDNA underwent a first 18-cycle PCR with the universal primers M1SS and BC2_uni_R. On the authors' methods: For normalization, 1 million high-quality reads were randomly selected from each sample, with every read carrying a distinct molecular identifier. Instead of being binned into consensus sequences, reads that shared molecular identifiers were thrown out. MiTCR, with a Q25 quality threshold and the strictest error-elimination algorithm, was used for CDR3 identification, clonotype clustering and error correction. Lower-bound total TCR beta diversity was estimated with a nonparametric unseen species model using Euler transformation. TCRdb reanalyzed the raw reads on its own, using fastp at Q25 for trimming and MiXCR for clone calling, and kept in-frame beta chains. Each entry merges the rows of one CDR3 protein and shows their most common DNA and genes. V and J calls and clone size were set by TCRdb, not the authors. The sample table shows about 730,000 distinct CDR3 sequences, and 40% to 45% are seen once. The ten most abundant clones make up more than 20% of the sample.

Systemically healthy Caucasian individuals from Russia, 35 to 50 in total and aged about 6 to 100 years, were included as donors. About 10 milliliters of peripheral blood were collected from each donor into EDTA-treated Vacutainer tubes. Ficoll-Paque density-gradient centrifugation was used to isolate PBMCs, with at least 6 million obtained per sample. Total RNA was extracted from PBMCs with Trizol reagent, with at least 5 micrograms obtained per sample. For every donor, an aliquot of PBMCs went through flow cytometry to measure the percentages of naive CD45RAhigh/CD27high T cells. In the germline V gene (reference sequence), CDR1 corresponds to LGHDT and CDR2 to YNNKEL. Counted from cysteine to phenylalanine, this CDR3 has 15 amino acids. Solely the CDR3 DNA is kept, with 45 bases framed from the first base. This sample stems from a study of blood T cells in healthy people across ages (dated by TCRdb to the mid-2010s). Describing the broader study: In model experiments, template switching captured roughly one uniquely barcoded TCR beta cDNA molecule for every two T cells. Age-related changes in TCR beta repertoire diversity were measured in the study by deep sequencing normalized with unique cDNA molecular identifiers. Donors were grouped into four age groups: young (average roughly 16 years), middle-aged (39), aged (about 59) and long-lived (around 80). To avoid experimental bias, donors of different ages were spread randomly across the sequencing lanes. The study analyzed two additional independent replicas of 1 million unique cDNA reads from the same blood draw for two donors, one aged 18 to 30 and one aged 80 or older.

General findings and caveats noted by the study authors: Total diversity estimates from one million sequenced T cells were considered lower bounds and underestimates. A strong correlation was found between observed TCR beta diversity and the percentage of naive T cells measured by flow cytometry. Compared with the aged group, the long-lived group had more naive CD4+ T cells, fewer expanded clones and increased TCR diversity, suggesting age selection. As age increased, observed TCR beta diversity per million T cells dropped in a roughly linear way, and a significant reduction was already evident by age approximately 40. Conclusive comparison of naive and antigen-experienced compartments was prevented by the profiling of bulk unsorted PBMCs. The CMV infection status of donors was not known, potentially confounding age-related changes in expanded clonotypes.

The V gene is TRBV3-1 and the J gene is TRBJ2-7; TRBD1 aligns with 8 central bases. The J call may be wrong; the DNA end is better matched by TRBJ2-4. The sequence was collected from a woman aged 60-75 years in good health. The sequencing input was blood. CDR3 reads: CASSPGTGLFSIQYF. The DNA sequence is as follows: TGTGCCAGCAGCCCCGGGACAGGCCTGTTTAGCATTCAGTACTTC.